Presented here are 5 T cell receptor beta chains from one specimen sequenced in a study of T cell responses to AZD1222 COVID-19 vaccine. Generated by immunoSEQ multiplex PCR, the TCRdb table keeps only in-frame clones and is missing some. Among about 150,000 clones listed, less than 90% were seen once. The input for sequencing was peripheral blood, taken on day 0 of MenACWY control vaccination. The receptor source for this set is an adult in good health.

This sequence joins TRBV7-6 and TRBJ2-3; D tentatively fits TRBD1 or TRBD2 (7 bases each). Germline loops: CDR1 SGHVS, CDR2 FNYEAQ. Trimming pared 4 bases from V and 6 bases from J, leaving 11 bases between. This CDR3 spans 13 amino acids. The CDR3 DNA sequence: TGTGCCAGCAGCTCCAGGGGGGGTGATACGCAGTATTTT. It is translated as CASSSRGGDTQYF.

The chain couples TRBV30 to TRBJ2-7, with D hard to call. V lost 5 bases, J lost 2 bases, and 13 bases lay in between. The CDR3 covers 13 residues. Germline lookup yields CDR1 GTSNPN and CDR2 SVGIG (reference sequence). The CDR3 DNA reads TGTGCCTGGGCCCGATTCCACACCTACGAGCAGTACTTC. It encodes CAWARFHTYEQYF.

The chain carries TRBV11-3 and TRBJ1-1; D ambiguous. Germline CDR1 reads SGHNT; CDR2 reads YENEEA. V dropped 0 bases and J dropped 0 bases, with 8 bases sitting between them. CDR3 length: 15 amino acids. The CDR3 spells CASSLEEGLNTEAFF. CDR3 DNA sequence: TGTGCCAGCAGCTTAGAAGAGGGCCTGAACACTGAAGCTTTCTTT.

The V call is TRBV24-1, the J call TRBJ2-5; 8 nucleotides agree with TRBD2. Germline-derived CDR1 and CDR2 are KGHDR and SFDVKD. The CDR3 is 15 amino acids. The V and J ends lost 4 bases and 1 base, in that order; junction bases with no gene match: 4. The CDR3 loop is CATSDPSGGQETQYF. CDR3 bases: TGTGCCACCAGTGACCCCAGCGGGGGCCAAGAGACCCAGTACTTC.

This clone was recorded only once. This sequence joins TRBV6-5 and TRBJ1-2; tentative D call: TRBD1 (5 bases). CDR1 is MNHEY and CDR2 is SVGAGI in the germline V gene. The CDR3 contains 13 residues. Trimming pared 4 bases from V and 8 bases from J, leaving 14 bases between. The CDR3 region has the DNA TGTGCCAGCAGTTTAGGGCAGGGTCTAGGCTACACCTTC. Its translation: CASSLGQGLGYTF.